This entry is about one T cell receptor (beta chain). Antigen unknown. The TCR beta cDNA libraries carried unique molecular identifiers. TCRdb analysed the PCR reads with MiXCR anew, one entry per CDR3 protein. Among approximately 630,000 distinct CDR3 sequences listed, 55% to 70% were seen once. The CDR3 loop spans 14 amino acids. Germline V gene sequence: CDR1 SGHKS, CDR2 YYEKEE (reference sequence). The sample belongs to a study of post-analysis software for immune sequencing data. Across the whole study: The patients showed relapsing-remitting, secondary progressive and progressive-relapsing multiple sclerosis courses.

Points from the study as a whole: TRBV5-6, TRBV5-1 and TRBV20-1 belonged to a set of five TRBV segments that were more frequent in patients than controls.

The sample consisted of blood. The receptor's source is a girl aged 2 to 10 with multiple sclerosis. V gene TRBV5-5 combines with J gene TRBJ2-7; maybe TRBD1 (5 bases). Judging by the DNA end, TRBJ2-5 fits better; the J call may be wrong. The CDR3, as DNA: TGTGCCAGCAGCTTGGAAGGGGCACGGGAGACCCAGTACTTC. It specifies CASSLEGARETQYF.